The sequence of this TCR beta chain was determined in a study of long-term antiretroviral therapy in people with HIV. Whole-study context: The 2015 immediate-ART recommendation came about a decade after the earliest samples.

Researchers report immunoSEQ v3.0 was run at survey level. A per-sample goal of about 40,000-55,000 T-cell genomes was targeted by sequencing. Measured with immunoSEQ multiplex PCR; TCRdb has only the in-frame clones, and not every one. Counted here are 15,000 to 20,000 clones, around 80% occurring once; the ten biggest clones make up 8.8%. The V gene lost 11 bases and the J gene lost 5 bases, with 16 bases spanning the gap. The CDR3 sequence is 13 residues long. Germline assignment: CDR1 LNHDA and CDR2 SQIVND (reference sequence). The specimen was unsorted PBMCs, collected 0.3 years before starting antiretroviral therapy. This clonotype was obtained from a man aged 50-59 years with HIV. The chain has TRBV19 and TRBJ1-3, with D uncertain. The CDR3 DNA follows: TGTGCCGTGGCCCCCACTTTTCGAAACACCATATATTTT. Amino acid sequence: CAVAPTFRNTIYF.